Each of the 25 T cell receptor beta chains below was sequenced from the same sample in a study of CXCR3-negative and CXCR3-positive naive CD8 T cells. Via 5' RACE with UMI labels, TRB cDNA libraries were prepared. From the 5' RACE reads, TCRdb lists one entry per CDR3 protein and no DNA. There are approximately 88,000 distinct CDR3 sequences in the sample, with approximately 1.5% held by the top ten. The sequencing input was naive CXCR3- CD8+ T cells from blood. Subset described: CD45RO-CCR7+CD27+CD95- naive CD8+ T cells lacking CXCR3 (TNR3-). The receptors shown here come from a human donor in good health. Some clones in this sample may be carry-over from other donors' samples.

The chain couples TRBV9 to TRBJ1-1. Germline CDR1 SGDLS, CDR2 YYNGEE. The CDR3 has 15 amino acids. The CDR3 reads CASSTSLDGSTEAFF.

The chain links TRBV12-3 or TRBV12-4 to TRBJ2-7; TCRdb proposes TRBD1, but this gene call is untestable without DNA. This CDR3 has 11 residues. Here the CDR3 reads CASSSGTGQYF.

The chain links TRBV6-5 to TRBJ2-7; checking the TCRdb D call of TRBD2 is not possible without DNA. The CDR3 spans 17 residues. Germline V gene data show CDR1 as MNHEY and CDR2 as SVGAGI. The CDR3 protein is CASSYGWRGGFSYEQYF.

The gene calls are TRBV11-2 and TRBJ1-2. CDR1 and CDR2 from the germline V gene are SGHAT and FQNNGV. CDR3 size: 12 residues. The CDR3 is CASSLVEYGYTF.

The V call is TRBV6-5, the J call TRBJ2-7; TCRdb designates TRBD1, a call that cannot be tested without DNA. The CDR3 is 14 amino acids. CDR1 is MNHEY, CDR2 SVGAGI, per germline. The CDR3 spells CASRLTGYSYEQYF.

CDR3 sequence reads: CASSQSGQTINYGYTF. The V gene is TRBV7-9, the J gene TRBJ1-2; the TCRdb call, TRBD1, lacks DNA for checking. The CDR3 runs to 16 residues. The V gene's germline CDR1 is SEHNR and CDR2 FQNEAQ (reference sequence).

The rearrangement links TRBV19 to TRBJ2-7; the D call of TRBD1 rests on TCRdb alone, since no DNA is present to check it. The germline V gene encodes CDR1 LNHDA and CDR2 SQIVND (reference sequence). CDR3 length: 13 residues. CDR3 protein: CASSIQGFYEQYF.

The chain couples TRBV28 to TRBJ2-7. This CDR3 is built from 14 residues. Germline CDR1 reads MDHEN; CDR2 reads SYDVKM. The CDR3 here is CASRRPRSSYEQYF.

The genes are TRBV4-1 and TRBJ2-1; lacking DNA, the TRBD1 call made by TCRdb goes unchecked. This CDR3 contains 15 residues. From germline, CDR1 is MGHRA and CDR2 YSYEKL. The CDR3 protein is CASSPPGGLYNEQFF.

The chain uses TRBV6-5 and TRBJ2-7. The germline CDR1 and CDR2 sequences are MNHEY and SVGAGI. This CDR3 is 14 amino acids long. The CDR3 loop reads CASSYSSGTYEQYF.

The genes are TRBV14 and TRBJ2-1. Per the germline V gene, CDR1 is SGHDN and CDR2 is FVKESK. This CDR3 has 16 amino acids. This CDR3 is CASSQLRVAGGNEQFF.

The chain has TRBV4-1 and TRBJ2-7. CDR1 is MGHRA, CDR2 YSYEKL, per germline. The CDR3 sequence is 15 residues long. CDR3 sequence: CASSQLGSTSYEQYF.

The chain recombines TRBV6-2 or TRBV6-3 with TRBJ2-5; lacking DNA, the TRBD2 call made by TCRdb goes unchecked. Per the germline V gene, CDR1 is MNHEY and CDR2 is SVGEGT. This CDR3 is built from 13 residues. The CDR3 reads CASSYSLDETQYF.

The J gene is TRBJ1-2, the V gene TRBV29-1; no DNA is available, so the TRBD1 call from TCRdb remains unchecked. There are 15 residues in the CDR3. Germline CDR1 reads SQVTM; CDR2 reads ANQGSEA. This chain's CDR3 is CSVGQGSVASYGYTF.

This sequence joins TRBV12-3 or TRBV12-4 and TRBJ2-3; there is no DNA to check the TCRdb D call of TRBD1. This CDR3 is built from 17 residues. The CDR3 protein is CASSPPATGGFEDTQYF.

This chain joins TRBV7-9 and TRBJ1-5; TCRdb's D call of TRBD1 is untestable without DNA. Germline values: CDR1 SEHNR, CDR2 FQNEAQ (reference sequence). The CDR3 runs 15 residues. The CDR3 loop is CASSLGQGANQPQHF. The variable domain in full, with the rest retrieved from reference TRBV7-9 and TRBJ1-5, is DTGVSQNPRHKITKRGQNVTFRCDPISEHNRLYWYRQTLGQGPEFLTYFQNEAQLEKSRLLSDRFSAERPKGSFSTLEIQRTEQGDSAMYLCASSLGQGANQPQHFGDGTRLSIL.

The rearrangement joins TRBV7-3 to TRBJ1-1; lacking DNA, the TRBD1 call made by TCRdb goes unchecked. This CDR3 region has 16 residues. The germline gives CDR1 SGHTA, CDR2 FQGTGA. CDR3 protein: CASSSTGKIVNTEAFF.

The chain links TRBV7-2 to TRBJ2-7; TCRdb's D call of TRBD1 is untestable without DNA. CDR1 and CDR2 (germline): SGHTA, FQGNSA. The CDR3 contains 18 residues. Here the CDR3 reads CASSYIPGRDSTAYEQYF. Drawing the rest from reference TRBV7-2 and TRBJ2-7, the complete variable domain is GAGVSQSPSNKVTEKGKDVELRCDPISGHTALYWYRQSLGQGLEFLIYFQGNSAPDKSGLPSDRFSAERTGGSVSTLTIQRTQQEDSAVYLCASSYIPGRDSTAYEQYFGPGTRLTVT.

V and J are TRBV27 and TRBJ2-7; TCRdb's D call of TRBD1 is untestable without DNA. CDR1 and CDR2 from the germline V gene are MNHEY and SMNVEV (reference sequence). The CDR3 length is 14 residues. This chain's CDR3 is CASSLNRGGYEQYF.

The CDR3 sequence: CASSHGTSGDPSYNEQFF. V usage is TRBV5-8 and J usage is TRBJ2-1; the TRBD2 assignment by TCRdb is unverifiable without DNA. The germline V gene encodes CDR1 SGHTS and CDR2 YDEGEE. The CDR3 spans 18 residues.

The V call is TRBV13, the J call TRBJ2-7; the TCRdb call, TRBD1, lacks DNA for checking. Germline CDR1 and CDR2: PRHDT and FYEKMQ (reference sequence). The CDR3 consists of 14 residues. CDR3 in amino acids: CASSLVGREYEQYF.

This chain joins TRBV28 and TRBJ2-2; TCRdb proposes TRBD2, but this gene call is untestable without DNA. Per germline, CDR1 MDHEN and CDR2 SYDVKM. This CDR3 has 17 residues. CDR3 residues: CASSTRISGRVTGELFF.

The chain links TRBV6-2 or TRBV6-3 to TRBJ2-1; the TRBD1 assignment by TCRdb is unverifiable without DNA. Per the germline V gene, CDR1 is MNHEY and CDR2 is SVGEGT. The CDR3 has 15 amino acids. CDR3 residues: CASRPDRSSYNEQFF.

The genes are TRBV28 and TRBJ2-3; TCRdb returns TRBD2, unconfirmable since there is no DNA. The CDR3 has 18 residues. Germline lookup yields CDR1 MDHEN and CDR2 SYDVKM. The CDR3 here is CASSLNLAGYGGTDTQYF.

This sequence joins TRBV29-1 and TRBJ2-7; TCRdb outputs TRBD1, but without DNA this stays unchecked. The CDR3 has 15 amino acids. Germline CDR1 reads SQVTM; CDR2 reads ANQGSEA. The CDR3 reads CSVEERGQGIYEQYF.